A selection of T cell receptor beta chains follows, all from one sample in a study of T cell repertoires in cytomegalovirus infection. Via MiXCR, TCRdb re-called the reads, giving one row per CDR3 protein. The data contain some 180,000 distinct CDR3 sequences, 15% to 20% of them singletons. Sequencing was carried out using PBMCs. These receptors all stem from a human donor in good health (CMV status not recorded). Some clones in this sample may be carry-over from other donors' samples. Both conserved end residues are part of each CDR3. The D gene is left open where the match is weak. Part of the rows lack a size; the others show once, few, many or a class for expanded clones.

TRBV5-1,TRBJ2-6,-,many,CASRVIGATLGGANVLTF,TGCGCCAGCAGAGTCATTGGGGCGACGCTCGGCGGGGCCAACGTCCTGACTTTC
TRBV19,TRBJ1-2,-,-,CATGGGRGYGYTF,TGTGCCACGGGGGGCGGTCGCGGCTATGGCTACACCTTC
TRBV7-8,TRBJ2-7,TRBD2,many,CASSLAWGGTSGGGVHEQYF,TGTGCCAGCAGCTTAGCTTGGGGGGGGACTAGCGGCGGAGGTGTACACGAGCAGTACTTC
TRBV6-1,TRBJ2-5,TRBD1,-,CASSRGGQYQETQYF,TGTGCCAGCAGTAGAGGGGGACAGTACCAAGAGACCCAGTACTTC
TRBV29-1,TRBJ2-1,TRBD2,-,CSVRRAGEGEQFF,TGCAGCGTTCGTCGAGCGGGAGAAGGTGAGCAGTTCTTC
TRBV12-3/TRBV12-4,TRBJ1-2,-,-,CASSLGGTLGYTF,TGTGCCAGCAGTTTAGGGGGGACGCTCGGCTACACCTTC
TRBV7-8,TRBJ2-4,-,many,CASSLVGLPQNIQYF,TGTGCCAGCAGCTTAGTGGGGCTTCCTCAAAACATTCAGTACTTC
TRBV20-1,TRBJ2-3,-,few,CSASGADTDTQYF,TGCAGTGCTAGCGGGGCGGACACAGATACGCAGTATTTT
TRBV6-1,TRBJ1-1,TRBD1,-,CASTRPPGQLNTDAFF,TGTGCCAGCACCCGCCCGCCGGGACAGCTGAACACTGATGCTTTCTTT
TRBV10-1,TRBJ1-1,-,few,CASSDEGWAEAFF,TGCGCCAGCAGTGACGAGGGGTGGGCTGAAGCTTTCTTT
TRBV7-2,TRBJ1-3,-,-,CASATGDSGNTIYF,TGTGCCAGCGCGACAGGAGACTCTGGAAACACCATATATTTT
TRBV7-2,TRBJ2-1,-,many,CASSLDGYNEQFF,TGTGCCAGCAGCCTAGACGGGTACAATGAGCAGTTCTTC
TRBV27,TRBJ1-2,-,-,CASRGRLRSYTF,TGTGCCAGCAGGGGGCGGCTCCGGTCCTACACCTTC
TRBV7-6,TRBJ2-5,-,few,CASSRERPLLPETQYF,TGTGCCAGCAGCCGGGAACGACCCCTGCTTCCAGAGACCCAGTACTTC
TRBV9,TRBJ2-1,-,few,CASSVGISYNEQFF,TGTGCCAGCAGCGTAGGTATATCCTACAATGAGCAGTTCTTC
TRBV12-5,TRBJ1-5,-,few,CASGLTGSNQPQHF,TGTGCTAGTGGTTTGACCGGTAGCAATCAGCCCCAGCATTTT
TRBV28,TRBJ2-3,TRBD1,many,CASGGAGGLTDTQYF,TGTGCCAGCGGGGGTGCAGGGGGTCTCACAGATACGCAGTATTTT
TRBV12-3/TRBV12-4,TRBJ2-5,-,-,CASSLNRQTQYF,TGTGCCAGCAGTTTAAACAGGCAGACCCAGTACTTC
TRBV6-2/TRBV6-3,TRBJ2-1,TRBD2,many,CVSSYPLAGGASSYNEQFF,TGTGTCAGCAGTTACCCGCTAGCGGGAGGGGCGAGCTCCTACAATGAGCAGTTCTTC
TRBV7-2,TRBJ2-7,TRBD2,many,CASSLSWGGGIYYEQYF,TGTGCCAGCAGCTTAAGTTGGGGCGGGGGAATATACTACGAGCAGTACTTC
TRBV5-4,TRBJ1-1,TRBD1,few,CASSDRAEAFF,TGTGCCAGCAGCGACAGGGCTGAAGCTTTCTTT
TRBV5-1,TRBJ1-1,-,-,CASSLAGDEAFF,TGCGCCAGCAGCTTGGCAGGAGATGAAGCTTTCTTT
TRBV28,TRBJ2-5,TRBD1,few,CASSFSLLRDRGEKTQYF,TGTGCCAGCAGTTTCTCACTCCTCCGGGACAGGGGTGAAAAGACCCAGTACTTC
TRBV12-3/TRBV12-4,TRBJ2-1,-,few,CASSLMGTYNEQFF,TGTGCCAGCAGTTTAATGGGAACCTACAATGAGCAGTTCTTC
TRBV20-1,TRBJ1-2,TRBD1,few,CSAPRDRANYGYTF,TGCAGTGCTCCCCGGGACAGAGCTAACTATGGCTACACCTTC
TRBV6-2/TRBV6-3,TRBJ1-3,TRBD1,few,CASSLWMGTGTRISGNTIYF,TGTGCCAGCAGCTTATGGATGGGGACAGGAACCCGAATCTCTGGAAACACCATATATTTT
TRBV9,TRBJ2-2,TRBD1,-,CASSATGGTGELFF,TGTGCCAGCAGCGCAACAGGGGGGACCGGGGAGCTGTTTTTT
TRBV2,TRBJ2-7,-,-,CASEGRSSSYEQYF,TGTGCCTCTGAGGGTCGATCGAGCTCCTACGAGCAGTACTTC
TRBV18,TRBJ2-5,-,-,CASSPSVETQYF,TGTGCCAGCTCACCCTCGGTCGAGACCCAGTACTTC
TRBV7-8,TRBJ1-1,-,many,CASSPAGENTEAFF,TGTGCCAGCAGCCCAGCCGGGGAGAACACTGAAGCTTTCTTT
TRBV12-3/TRBV12-4,TRBJ2-1,TRBD2,many,CASSLARAGGPYEQFF,TGTGCCAGCAGTTTAGCTCGAGCGGGAGGGCCCTATGAGCAGTTCTTC
TRBV7-2,TRBJ1-1,-,-,CASSQDTEAFF,TGTGCCAGCAGCCAAGACACTGAAGCTTTCTTT
TRBV5-1,TRBJ2-5,-,few,CASRVPSEETQYF,TGCGCCAGCAGAGTCCCGTCTGAAGAGACCCAGTACTTC
TRBV20-1,TRBJ1-5,-,few,CSAIRGLGQPQHF,TGCAGTGCTATCAGGGGTCTGGGTCAGCCCCAGCATTTT
TRBV11-2,TRBJ2-2,-,-,CASSSAGTTGELFF,TGTGCCAGCAGCTCGGCAGGGACGACCGGGGAGCTGTTTTTT
TRBV7-2,TRBJ2-7,-,many,CASSSYSDEQYF,TGTGCCAGCAGCTCCTACTCCGACGAGCAGTACTTC
TRBV7-2,TRBJ2-1,TRBD1,many,CASSLRPGGGQDNEQFF,TGTGCCAGCAGCTTGAGACCAGGGGGTGGACAGGACAATGAGCAGTTCTTC
TRBV28,TRBJ1-6,TRBD1,-,CASRTDRVSPLHF,TGTGCCAGCAGAACCGACAGGGTTTCACCCCTCCACTTT
TRBV7-8,TRBJ2-2,-,many,CASTRGVGGNTGELFF,TGTGCCAGCACCCGAGGGGTTGGGGGGAACACCGGGGAGCTGTTTTTT
TRBV29-1,TRBJ1-3,-,few,CSVDGGNTIYF,TGCAGCGTGGATGGGGGAAACACCATATATTTT
TRBV7-8,TRBJ1-1,TRBD1,many,CASKTGGPGNTEAFF,TGTGCCAGCAAAACAGGGGGCCCCGGGAACACTGAAGCTTTCTTT
TRBV7-2,TRBJ2-7,TRBD2,many,CASSLVGTSGEYEQYF,TGTGCCAGCAGCTTAGTGGGTACTAGCGGGGAATACGAGCAGTACTTC
TRBV12-3/TRBV12-4,TRBJ1-1,-,-,CASTQGGNTEAFF,TGTGCCAGCACCCAGGGAGGGAACACTGAAGCTTTCTTT